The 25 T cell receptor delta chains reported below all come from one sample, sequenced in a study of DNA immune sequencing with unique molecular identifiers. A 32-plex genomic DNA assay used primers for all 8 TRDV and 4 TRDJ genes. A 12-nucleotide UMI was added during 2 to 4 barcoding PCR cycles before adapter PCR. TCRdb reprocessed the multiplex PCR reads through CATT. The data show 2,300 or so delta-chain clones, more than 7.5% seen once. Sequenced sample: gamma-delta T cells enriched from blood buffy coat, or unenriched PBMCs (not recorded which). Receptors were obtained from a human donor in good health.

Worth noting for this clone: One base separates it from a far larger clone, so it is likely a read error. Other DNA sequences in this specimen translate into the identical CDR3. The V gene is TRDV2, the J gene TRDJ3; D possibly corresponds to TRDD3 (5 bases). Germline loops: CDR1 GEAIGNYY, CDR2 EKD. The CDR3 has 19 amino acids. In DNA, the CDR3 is TGTGCATGTGACACGGGGGGGCTACGGAGCTCCTGGGACACCCGACAGATGTTTTTC. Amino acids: CACDTGGLRSSWDTRQMFF.

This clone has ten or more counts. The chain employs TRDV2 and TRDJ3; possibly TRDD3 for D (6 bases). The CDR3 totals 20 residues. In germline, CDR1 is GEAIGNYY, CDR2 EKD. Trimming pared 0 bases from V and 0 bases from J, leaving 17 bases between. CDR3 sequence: CACDTGGLTRSSWDTRQMFF. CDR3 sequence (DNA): TGTGCCTGTGACACCGGGGGACTTACGAGGAGCTCCTGGGACACCCGACAGATGTTTTTC.

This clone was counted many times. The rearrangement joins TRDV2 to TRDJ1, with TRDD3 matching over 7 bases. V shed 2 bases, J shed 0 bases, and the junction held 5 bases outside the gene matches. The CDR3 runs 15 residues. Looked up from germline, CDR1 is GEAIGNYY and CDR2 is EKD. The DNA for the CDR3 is TGTGCCTGTGACAGGCTGGGGGGCAACACCGATAAACTCATCTTT. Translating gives CACDRLGGNTDKLIF.

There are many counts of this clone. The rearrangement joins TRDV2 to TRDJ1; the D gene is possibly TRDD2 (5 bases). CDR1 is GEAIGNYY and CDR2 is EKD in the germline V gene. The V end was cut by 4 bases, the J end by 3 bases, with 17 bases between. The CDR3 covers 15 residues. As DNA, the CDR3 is TGTGCCTGTGATCCTATAGCCCGTAGCGCCGATAAACTCATCTTT. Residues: CACDPIARSADKLIF.

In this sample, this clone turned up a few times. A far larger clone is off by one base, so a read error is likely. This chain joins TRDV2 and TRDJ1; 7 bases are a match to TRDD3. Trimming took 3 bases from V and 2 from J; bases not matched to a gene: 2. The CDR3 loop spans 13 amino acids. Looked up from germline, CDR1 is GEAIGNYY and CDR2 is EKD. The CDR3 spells CACDAWGTDKLIF. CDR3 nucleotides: TGTGCCTGTGACGCCTGGGGGACCGATAAACTCATCTTT.

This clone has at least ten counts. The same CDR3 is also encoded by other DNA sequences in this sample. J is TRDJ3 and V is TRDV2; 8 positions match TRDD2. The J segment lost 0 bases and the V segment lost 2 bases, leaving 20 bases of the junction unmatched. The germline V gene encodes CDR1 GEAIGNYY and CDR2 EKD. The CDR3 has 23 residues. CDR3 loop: CACDRTSYLRYPPASWDTRQMFF. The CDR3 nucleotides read TGTGCCTGTGACAGAACTTCCTACCTTAGGTACCCTCCCGCCTCCTGGGACACCCGACAGATGTTTTTC.

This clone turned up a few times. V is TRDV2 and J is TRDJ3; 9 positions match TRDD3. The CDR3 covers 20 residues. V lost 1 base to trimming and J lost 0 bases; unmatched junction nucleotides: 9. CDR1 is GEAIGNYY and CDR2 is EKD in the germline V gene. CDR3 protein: CACDTSWGIPSSWDTRQMFF. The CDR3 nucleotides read TGTGCCTGTGACACTAGCTGGGGGATTCCGAGCTCCTGGGACACCCGACAGATGTTTTTC.

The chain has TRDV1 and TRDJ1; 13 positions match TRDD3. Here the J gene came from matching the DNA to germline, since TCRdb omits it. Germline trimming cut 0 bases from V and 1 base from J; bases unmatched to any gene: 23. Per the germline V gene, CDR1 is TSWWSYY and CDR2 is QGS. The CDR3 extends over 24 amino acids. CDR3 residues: CALGELDGFPTAHWGIRSTDKLIF. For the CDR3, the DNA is TGTGCTCTTGGGGAACTAGACGGGTTTCCTACCGCTCACTGGGGGATACGCTCCACCGATAAACTCATCTTT.

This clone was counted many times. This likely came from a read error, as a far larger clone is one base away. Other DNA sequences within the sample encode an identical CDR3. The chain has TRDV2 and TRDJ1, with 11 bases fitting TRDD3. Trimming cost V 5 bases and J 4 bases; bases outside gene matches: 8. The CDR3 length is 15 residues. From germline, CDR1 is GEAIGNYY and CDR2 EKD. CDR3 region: CACAQLGDRDDKLIF. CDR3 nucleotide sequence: TGTGCCTGTGCCCAACTGGGGGATAGAGACGATAAACTCATCTTT.

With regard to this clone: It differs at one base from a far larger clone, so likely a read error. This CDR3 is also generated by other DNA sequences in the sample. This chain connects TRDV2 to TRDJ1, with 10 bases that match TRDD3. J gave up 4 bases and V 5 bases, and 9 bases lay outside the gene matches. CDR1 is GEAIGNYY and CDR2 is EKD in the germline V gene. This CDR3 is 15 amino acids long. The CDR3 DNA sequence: TGTGCCTGTGCCCAGCTGGGGGATAGGGACGATAAACTCATCTTT. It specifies CACAQLGDRDDKLIF.

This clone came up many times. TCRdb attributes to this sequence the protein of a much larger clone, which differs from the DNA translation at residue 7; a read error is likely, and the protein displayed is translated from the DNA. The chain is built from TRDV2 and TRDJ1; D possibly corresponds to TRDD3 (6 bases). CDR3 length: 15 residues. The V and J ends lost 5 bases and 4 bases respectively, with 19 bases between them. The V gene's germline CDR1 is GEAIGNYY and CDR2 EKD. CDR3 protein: CACAQLWDRDDKLIF. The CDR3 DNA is TGTGCCTGTGCCCAACTGTGGGATAGGGACGATAAACTCATCTTT.

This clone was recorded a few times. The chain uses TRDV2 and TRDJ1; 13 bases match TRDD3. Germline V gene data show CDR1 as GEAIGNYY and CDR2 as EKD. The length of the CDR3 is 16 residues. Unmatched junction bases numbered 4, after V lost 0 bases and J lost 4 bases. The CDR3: CACDTELGDTLDKLIF. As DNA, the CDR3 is TGTGCCTGTGACACCGAACTGGGGGATACGCTCGATAAACTCATCTTT.

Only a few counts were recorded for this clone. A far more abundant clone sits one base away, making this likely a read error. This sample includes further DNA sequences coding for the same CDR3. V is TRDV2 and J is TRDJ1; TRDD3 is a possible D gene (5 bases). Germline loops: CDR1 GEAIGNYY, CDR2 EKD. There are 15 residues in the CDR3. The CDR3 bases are TGTGCCTGTGACACCGTCGGGGGTCGCACCGATAAGCTCATCTTT. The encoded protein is CACDTVGGRTDKLIF.

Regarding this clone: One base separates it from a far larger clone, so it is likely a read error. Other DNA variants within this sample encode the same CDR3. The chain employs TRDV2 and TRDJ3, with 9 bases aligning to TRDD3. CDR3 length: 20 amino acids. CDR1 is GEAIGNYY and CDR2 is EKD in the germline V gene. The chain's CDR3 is CACDPIVLGESSWDTRQMFF. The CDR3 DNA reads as TGTGCCTGTGATCCCATTGTACTGGGGGAAAGCTCCTGGGACACCCGACAGATGTTTTTT.

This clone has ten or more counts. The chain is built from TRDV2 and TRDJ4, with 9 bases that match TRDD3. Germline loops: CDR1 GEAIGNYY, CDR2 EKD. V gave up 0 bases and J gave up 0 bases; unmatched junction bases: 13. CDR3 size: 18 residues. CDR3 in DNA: TGTGCCTGTGACACCGGTAACCTGGGGGATTCTTTAGCCAGACCCCTGATCTTT. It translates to CACDTGNLGDSLARPLIF.

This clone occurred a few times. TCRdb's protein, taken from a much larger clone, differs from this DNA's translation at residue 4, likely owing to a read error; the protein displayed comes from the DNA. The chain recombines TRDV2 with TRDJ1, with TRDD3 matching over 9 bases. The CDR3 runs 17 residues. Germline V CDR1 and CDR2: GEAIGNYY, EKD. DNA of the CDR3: TGTGCCTGTAACACTCTGGGGGATGGAAAGTACACCGATAAACTCATCTTT. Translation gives CACNTLGDGKYTDKLIF.

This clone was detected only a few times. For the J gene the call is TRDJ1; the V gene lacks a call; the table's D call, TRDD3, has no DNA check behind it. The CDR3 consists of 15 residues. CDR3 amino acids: CALGGGLPQTDKLIF. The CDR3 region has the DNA TGTGCTCTTGGGGGAGGGCTACCCCAGACCGATAAACTCATCTTT.

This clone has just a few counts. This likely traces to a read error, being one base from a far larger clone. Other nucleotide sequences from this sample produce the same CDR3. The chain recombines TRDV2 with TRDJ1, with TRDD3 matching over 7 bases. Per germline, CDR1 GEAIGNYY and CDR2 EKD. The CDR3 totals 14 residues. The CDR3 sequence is CACDKVGDTDKLIF. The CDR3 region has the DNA TGTGCCTGTGACAAAGTGGGGGACACTGATAAACTCATCTTT.

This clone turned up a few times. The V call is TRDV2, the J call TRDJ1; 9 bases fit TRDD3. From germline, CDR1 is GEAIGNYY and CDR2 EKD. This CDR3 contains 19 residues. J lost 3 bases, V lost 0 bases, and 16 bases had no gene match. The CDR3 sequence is CACDTVLTGGDTGPDKLIF. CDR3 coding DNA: TGTGCCTGTGACACCGTTCTCACAGGTGGGGATACGGGTCCCGATAAACTCATCTTT.

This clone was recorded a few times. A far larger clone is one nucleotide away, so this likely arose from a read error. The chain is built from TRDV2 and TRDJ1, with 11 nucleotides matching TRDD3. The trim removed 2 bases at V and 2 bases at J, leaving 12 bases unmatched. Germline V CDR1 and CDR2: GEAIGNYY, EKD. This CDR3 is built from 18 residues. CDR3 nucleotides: TGTGCCTGTGACATTTTGGGGGATACGGGGGTCGAGACCGATAAACTCATCTTT. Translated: CACDILGDTGVETDKLIF.

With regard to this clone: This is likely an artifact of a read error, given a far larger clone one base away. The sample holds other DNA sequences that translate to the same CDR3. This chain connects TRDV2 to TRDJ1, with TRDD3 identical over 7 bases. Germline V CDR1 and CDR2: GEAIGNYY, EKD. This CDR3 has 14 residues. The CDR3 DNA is TGTGCCTGTGACCCGTGGGGGAACACCGATAAACTCATCTTC. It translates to CACDPWGNTDKLIF.

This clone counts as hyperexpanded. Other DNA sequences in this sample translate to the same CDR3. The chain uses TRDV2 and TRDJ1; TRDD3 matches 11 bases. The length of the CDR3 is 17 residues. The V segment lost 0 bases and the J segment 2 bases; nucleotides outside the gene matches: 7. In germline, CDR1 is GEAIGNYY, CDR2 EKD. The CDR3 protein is CACDTVGGYAGTDKLIF. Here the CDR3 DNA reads TGTGCCTGTGACACCGTTGGGGGATACGCTGGGACCGATAAACTCATCTTT.

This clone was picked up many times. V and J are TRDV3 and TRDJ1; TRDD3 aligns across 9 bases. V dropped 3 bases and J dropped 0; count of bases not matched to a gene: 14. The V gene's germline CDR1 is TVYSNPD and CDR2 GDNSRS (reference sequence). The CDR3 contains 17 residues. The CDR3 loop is CAFLPTGGYPYTDKLIF. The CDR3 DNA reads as TGTGCCTTCCTTCCAACCGGGGGATACCCTTACACCGATAAACTCATCTTT.

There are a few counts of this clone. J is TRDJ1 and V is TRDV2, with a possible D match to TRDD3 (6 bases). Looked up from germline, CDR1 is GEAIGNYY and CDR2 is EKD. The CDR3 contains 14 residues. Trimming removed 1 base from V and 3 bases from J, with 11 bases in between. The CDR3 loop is CACDTVGVSDKLIF. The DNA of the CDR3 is TGTGCCTGTGACACAGTGGGGGTTTCCGATAAACTCATCTTT.

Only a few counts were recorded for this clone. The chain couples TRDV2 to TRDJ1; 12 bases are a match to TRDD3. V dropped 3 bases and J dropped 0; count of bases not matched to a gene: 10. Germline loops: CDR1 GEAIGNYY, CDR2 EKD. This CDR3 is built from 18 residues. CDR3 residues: CACDSLGDTRRYTDKLIF. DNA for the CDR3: TGTGCCTGTGACTCCCTGGGGGATACGCGCCGTTACACCGATAAACTCATCTTT.